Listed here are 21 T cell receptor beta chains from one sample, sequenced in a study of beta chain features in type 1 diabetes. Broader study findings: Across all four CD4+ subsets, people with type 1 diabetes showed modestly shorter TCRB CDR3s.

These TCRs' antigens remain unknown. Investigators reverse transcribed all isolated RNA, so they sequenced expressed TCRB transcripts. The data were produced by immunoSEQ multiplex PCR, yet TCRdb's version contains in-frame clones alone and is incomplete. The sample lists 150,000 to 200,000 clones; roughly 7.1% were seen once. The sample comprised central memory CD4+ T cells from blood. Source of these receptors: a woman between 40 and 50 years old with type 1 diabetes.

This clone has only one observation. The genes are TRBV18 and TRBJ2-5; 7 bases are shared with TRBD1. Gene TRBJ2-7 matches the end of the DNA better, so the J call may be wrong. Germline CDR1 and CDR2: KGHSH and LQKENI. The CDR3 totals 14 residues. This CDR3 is CASSPAGTAYEQYF. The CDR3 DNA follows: TGTGCCAGCTCACCGGCCGGGACAGCCTACGAGCAGTACTTC.

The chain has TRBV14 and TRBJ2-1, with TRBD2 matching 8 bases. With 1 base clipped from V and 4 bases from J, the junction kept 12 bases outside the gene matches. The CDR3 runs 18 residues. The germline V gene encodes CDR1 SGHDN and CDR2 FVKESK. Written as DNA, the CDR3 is TGTGCCAGCAGCCAAGTCTCCGGGAGGGGGGGCCTGTACAATGAGCAGTTCTTC. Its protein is CASSQVSGRGGLYNEQFF. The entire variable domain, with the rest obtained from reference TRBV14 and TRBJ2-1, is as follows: EAGVTQFPSHSVIEKGQTVTLRCDPISGHDNLYWYRRVMGKEIKFLLHFVKESKQDESGMPNNRFLAERTGGTYSTLKVQPAELEDSGVYFCASSQVSGRGGLYNEQFFGPGTRLTVL.

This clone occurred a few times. In DNA, the CDR3 is TGTGCCAGCAGCGTAGAAGGAGGGCAGGGGGCGCGGGGGCAGTATTTT. Translating it yields CASSVEGGQGARGQYF. V is TRBV9 and J is TRBJ2-3; 8 bases are a match to TRBD1. Germline lookup yields CDR1 SGDLS and CDR2 YYNGEE. V lost 0 bases and J lost 11; bases outside the gene matches: 14. The CDR3 has 16 residues.

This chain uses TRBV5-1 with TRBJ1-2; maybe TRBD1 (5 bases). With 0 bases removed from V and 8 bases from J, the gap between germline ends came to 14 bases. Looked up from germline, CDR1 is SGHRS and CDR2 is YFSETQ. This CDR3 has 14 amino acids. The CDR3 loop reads CASSLDEGLYGYTF. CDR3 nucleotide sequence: TGCGCCAGCAGCTTGGATGAGGGACTATACGGCTACACCTTC. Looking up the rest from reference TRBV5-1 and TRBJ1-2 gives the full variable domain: KAGVTQTPRYLIKTRGQQVTLSCSPISGHRSVSWYQQTPGQGLQFLFEYFSETQRNKGNFPGRFSGRQFSNSRSEMNVSTLELGDSALYLCASSLDEGLYGYTFGSGTRLTVV.

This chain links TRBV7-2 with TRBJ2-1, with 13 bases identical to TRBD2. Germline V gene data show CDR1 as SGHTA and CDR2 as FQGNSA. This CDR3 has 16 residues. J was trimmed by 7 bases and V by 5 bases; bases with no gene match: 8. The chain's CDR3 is CASSPQPGLAGNEQFF. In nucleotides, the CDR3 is TGTGCCAGCAGCCCACAACCGGGACTAGCGGGAAATGAGCAGTTCTTC.

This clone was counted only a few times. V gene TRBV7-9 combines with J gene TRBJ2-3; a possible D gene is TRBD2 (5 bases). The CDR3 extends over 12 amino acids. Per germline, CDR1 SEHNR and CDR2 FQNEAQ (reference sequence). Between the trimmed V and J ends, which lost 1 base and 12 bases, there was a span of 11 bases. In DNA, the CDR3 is TGTGCCAGCAGCTTAGAAGGGCGGGCTCAGTATTTT. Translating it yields CASSLEGRAQYF. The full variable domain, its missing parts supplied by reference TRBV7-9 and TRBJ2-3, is DTGVSQNPRHKITKRGQNVTFRCDPISEHNRLYWYRQTLGQGPEFLTYFQNEAQLEKSRLLSDRFSAERPKGSFSTLEIQRTEQGDSAMYLCASSLEGRAQYFGPGTRLTVL.

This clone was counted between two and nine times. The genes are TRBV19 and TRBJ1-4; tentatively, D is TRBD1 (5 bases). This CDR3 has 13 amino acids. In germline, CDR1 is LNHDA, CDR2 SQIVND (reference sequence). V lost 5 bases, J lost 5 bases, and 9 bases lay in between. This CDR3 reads CASSAGTNEKLFF. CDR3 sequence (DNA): TGTGCCAGTAGTGCGGGGACGAATGAAAAACTGTTTTTT. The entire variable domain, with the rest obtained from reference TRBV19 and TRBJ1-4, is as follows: DGGITQSPKYLFRKEGQNVTLSCEQNLNHDAMYWYRQDPGQGLRLIYYSQIVNDFQKGDIAEGYSVSREKKESFPLTVTSAQKNPTAFYLCASSAGTNEKLFFGSGTQLSVL.

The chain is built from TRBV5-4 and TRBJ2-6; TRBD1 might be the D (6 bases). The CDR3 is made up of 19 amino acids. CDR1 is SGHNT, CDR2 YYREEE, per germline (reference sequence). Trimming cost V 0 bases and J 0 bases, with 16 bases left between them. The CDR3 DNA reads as TGTGCCAGCAGCTTGGGGGGCAGGGGCCCGGTCTCTGGGGCCAACGTCCTGACTTTC. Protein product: CASSLGGRGPVSGANVLTF.

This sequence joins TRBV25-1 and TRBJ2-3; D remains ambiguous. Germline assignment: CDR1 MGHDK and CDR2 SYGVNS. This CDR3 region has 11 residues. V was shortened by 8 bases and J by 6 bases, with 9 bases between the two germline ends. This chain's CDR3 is CASSPRDTQYF. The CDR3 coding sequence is TGTGCCAGCTCACCTAGGGATACGCAGTATTTT. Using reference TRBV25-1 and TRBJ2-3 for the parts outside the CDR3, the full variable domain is EADIYQTPRYLVIGTGKKITLECSQTMGHDKMYWYQQDPGMELHLIHYSYGVNSTEKGDLSSESTVSRIRTEHFPLTLESARPSHTSQYLCASSPRDTQYFGPGTRLTVL.

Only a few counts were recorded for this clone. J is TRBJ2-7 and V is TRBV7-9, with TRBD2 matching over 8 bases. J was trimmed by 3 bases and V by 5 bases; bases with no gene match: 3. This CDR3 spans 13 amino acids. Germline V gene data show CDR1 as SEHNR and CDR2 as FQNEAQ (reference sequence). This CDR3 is CASSASGHYEQYF. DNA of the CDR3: TGTGCCAGCAGCGCTAGCGGGCACTACGAGCAGTACTTC.

The CDR3 region has the DNA TGTGCCAGTAGTATAGATCAGGGGAGCAACACTGAAGCTTTCTTT. As protein: CASSIDQGSNTEAFF. This sequence joins TRBV19 and TRBJ1-1, with D perhaps TRBD1 (6 bases). The ends were cut back, 0 bases at V and 2 bases at J, with 10 bases in the middle. This CDR3 has 15 residues. CDR1 is LNHDA and CDR2 is SQIVND in the germline V gene (reference sequence).

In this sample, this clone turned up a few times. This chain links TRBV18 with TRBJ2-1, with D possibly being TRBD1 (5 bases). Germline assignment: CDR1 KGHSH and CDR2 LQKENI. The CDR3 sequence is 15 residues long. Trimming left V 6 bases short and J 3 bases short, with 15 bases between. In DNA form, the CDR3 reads TGTGCCAGCTCCAACGGCAGGGCATACTACAATGAGCAGTTCTTC. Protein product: CASSNGRAYYNEQFF.

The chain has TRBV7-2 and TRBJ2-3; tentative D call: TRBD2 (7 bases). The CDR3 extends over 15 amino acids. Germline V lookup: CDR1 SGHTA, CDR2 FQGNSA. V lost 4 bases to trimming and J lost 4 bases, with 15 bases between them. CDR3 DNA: TGTGCCAGCAGCTCCCACAGGGAGGGGCCAGATACGCAGTATTTT. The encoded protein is CASSSHREGPDTQYF.

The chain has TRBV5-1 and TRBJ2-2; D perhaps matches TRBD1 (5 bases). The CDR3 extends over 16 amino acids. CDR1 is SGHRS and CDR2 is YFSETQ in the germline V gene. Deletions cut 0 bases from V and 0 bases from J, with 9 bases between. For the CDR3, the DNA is TGCGCCAGCAGCTTGGCCCCAGGGTCGAACACCGGGGAGCTGTTTTTT. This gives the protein CASSLAPGSNTGELFF.

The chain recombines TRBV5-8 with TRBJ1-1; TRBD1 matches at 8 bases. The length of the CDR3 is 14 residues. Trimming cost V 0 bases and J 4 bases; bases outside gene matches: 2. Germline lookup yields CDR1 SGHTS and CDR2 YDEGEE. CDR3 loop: CASSLVQGATEAFF. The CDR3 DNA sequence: TGTGCCAGCAGCTTGGTGCAGGGGGCCACTGAAGCTTTCTTT.

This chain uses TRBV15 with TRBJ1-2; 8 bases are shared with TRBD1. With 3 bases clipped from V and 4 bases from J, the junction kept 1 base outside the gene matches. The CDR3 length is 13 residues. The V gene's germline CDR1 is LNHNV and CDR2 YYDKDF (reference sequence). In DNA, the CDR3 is TGTGCCACCAGCAGTGACAGGGGCTATGGCTACACCTTC. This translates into CATSSDRGYGYTF.

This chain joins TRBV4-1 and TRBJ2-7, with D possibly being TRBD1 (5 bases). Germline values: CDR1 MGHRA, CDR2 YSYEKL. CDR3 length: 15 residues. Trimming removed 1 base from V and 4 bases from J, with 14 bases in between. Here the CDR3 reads CASSQVSGNDYEQYF. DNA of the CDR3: TGCGCCAGCAGCCAAGTGTCAGGGAATGATTACGAGCAGTACTTC.

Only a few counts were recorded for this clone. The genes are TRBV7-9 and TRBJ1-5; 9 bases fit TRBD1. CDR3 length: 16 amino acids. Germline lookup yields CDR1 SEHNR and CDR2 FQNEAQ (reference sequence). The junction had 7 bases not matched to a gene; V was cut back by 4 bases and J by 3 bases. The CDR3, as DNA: TGTGCCAGCAGCTGGGGGGGACAGGGTTACAATCAGCCCCAGCATTTT. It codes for CASSWGGQGYNQPQHF.

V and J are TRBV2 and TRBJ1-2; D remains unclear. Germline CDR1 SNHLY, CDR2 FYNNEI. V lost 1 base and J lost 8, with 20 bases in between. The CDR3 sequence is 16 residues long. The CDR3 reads CASSEDRLSTDRGYTF. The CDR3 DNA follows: TGTGCCAGCAGTGAAGACAGACTATCGACCGACCGGGGCTACACCTTC. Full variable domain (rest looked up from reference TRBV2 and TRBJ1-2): EPEVTQTPSHQVTQMGQEVILRCVPISNHLYFYWYRQILGQKVEFLVSFYNNEISEKSEIFDDQFSVERPDGSNFTLKIRSTKLEDSAMYFCASSEDRLSTDRGYTFGSGTRLTVV.

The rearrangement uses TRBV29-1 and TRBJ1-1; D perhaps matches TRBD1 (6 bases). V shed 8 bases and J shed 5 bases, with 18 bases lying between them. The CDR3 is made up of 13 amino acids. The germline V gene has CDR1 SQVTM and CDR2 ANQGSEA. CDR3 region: CSLQRGAGTEAFF. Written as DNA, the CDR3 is TGCAGCCTCCAGCGGGGGGCCGGGACTGAAGCTTTCTTT.

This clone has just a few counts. DNA of the CDR3: TGTGCCAGCAGTTACTCGATACCAGCCGGGGATTCACCCCTCCACTTT. It yields the protein CASSYSIPAGDSPLHF. The rearrangement uses TRBV6-5 and TRBJ1-6, with unresolved D. The germline V and J ends were trimmed by 0 bases and 8 bases, with 14 bases remaining between them. The CDR3 is 16 amino acids. Germline V CDR1 and CDR2: MNHEY, SVGAGI.